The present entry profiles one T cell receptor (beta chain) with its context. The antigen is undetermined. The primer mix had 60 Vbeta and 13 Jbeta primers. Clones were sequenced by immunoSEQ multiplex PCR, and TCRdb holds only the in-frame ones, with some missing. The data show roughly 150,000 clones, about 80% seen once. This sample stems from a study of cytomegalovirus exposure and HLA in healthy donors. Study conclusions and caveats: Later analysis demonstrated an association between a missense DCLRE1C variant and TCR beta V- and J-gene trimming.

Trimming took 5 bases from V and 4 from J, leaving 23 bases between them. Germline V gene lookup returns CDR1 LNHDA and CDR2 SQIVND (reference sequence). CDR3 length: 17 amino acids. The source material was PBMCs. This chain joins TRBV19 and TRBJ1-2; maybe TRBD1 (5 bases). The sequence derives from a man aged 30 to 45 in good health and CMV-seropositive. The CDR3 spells CASSAPRRAREGYGYTF. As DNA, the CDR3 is TGTGCCAGTAGTGCACCACGACGGGCCAGGGAGGGCTATGGCTACACCTTC.